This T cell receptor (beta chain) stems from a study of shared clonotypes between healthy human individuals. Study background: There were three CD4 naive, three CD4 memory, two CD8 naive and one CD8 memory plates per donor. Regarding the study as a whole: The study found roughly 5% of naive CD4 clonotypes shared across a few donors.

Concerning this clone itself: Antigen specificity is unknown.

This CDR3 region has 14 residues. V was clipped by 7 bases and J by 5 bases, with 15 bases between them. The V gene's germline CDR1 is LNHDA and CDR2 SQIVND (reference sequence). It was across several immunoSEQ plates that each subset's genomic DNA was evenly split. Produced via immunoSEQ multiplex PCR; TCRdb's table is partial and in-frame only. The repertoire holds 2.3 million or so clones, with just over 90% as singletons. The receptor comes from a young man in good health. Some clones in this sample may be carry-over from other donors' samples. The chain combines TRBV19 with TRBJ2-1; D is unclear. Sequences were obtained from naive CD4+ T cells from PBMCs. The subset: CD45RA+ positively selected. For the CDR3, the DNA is TGTGCCAGTACTGAAAGGGTTCGCAACAATGAGCAGTTCTTC. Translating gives CASTERVRNNEQFF.